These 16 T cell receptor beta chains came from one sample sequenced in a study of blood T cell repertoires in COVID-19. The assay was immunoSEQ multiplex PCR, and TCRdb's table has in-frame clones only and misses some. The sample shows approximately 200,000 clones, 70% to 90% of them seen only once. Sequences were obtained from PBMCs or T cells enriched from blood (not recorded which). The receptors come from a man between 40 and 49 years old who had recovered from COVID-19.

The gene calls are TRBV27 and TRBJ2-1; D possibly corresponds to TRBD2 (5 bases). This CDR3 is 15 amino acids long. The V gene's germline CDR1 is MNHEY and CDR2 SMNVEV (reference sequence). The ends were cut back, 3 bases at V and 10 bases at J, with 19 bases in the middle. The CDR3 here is CASSLDLAPGAEQFF. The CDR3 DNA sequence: TGTGCCAGCAGTTTGGATTTAGCGCCTGGTGCGGAGCAGTTCTTC.

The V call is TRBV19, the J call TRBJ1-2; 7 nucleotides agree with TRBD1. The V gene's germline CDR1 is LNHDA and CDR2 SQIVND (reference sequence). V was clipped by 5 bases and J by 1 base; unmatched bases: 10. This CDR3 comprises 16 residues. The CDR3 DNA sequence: TGTGCCAGTAGTCCCCCCAAGGGACAGCTTAACTATGGCTACACCTTC. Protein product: CASSPPKGQLNYGYTF. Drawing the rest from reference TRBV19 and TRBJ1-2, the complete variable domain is DGGITQSPKYLFRKEGQNVTLSCEQNLNHDAMYWYRQDPGQGLRLIYYSQIVNDFQKGDIAEGYSVSREKKESFPLTVTSAQKNPTAFYLCASSPPKGQLNYGYTFGSGTRLTVV.

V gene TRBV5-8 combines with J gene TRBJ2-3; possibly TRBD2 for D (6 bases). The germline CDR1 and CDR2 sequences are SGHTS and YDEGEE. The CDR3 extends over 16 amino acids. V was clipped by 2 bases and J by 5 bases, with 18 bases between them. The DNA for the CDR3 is TGTGCCAGCAGCTTAGGAACTAGCATTGATAAAGATACGCAGTATTTT. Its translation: CASSLGTSIDKDTQYF.

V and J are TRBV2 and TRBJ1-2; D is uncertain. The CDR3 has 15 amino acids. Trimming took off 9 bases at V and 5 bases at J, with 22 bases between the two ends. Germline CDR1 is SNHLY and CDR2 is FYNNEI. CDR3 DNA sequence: TGTGCCAGTTCGACCGTCAGAGGGAATCCATATGGCTACACCTTC. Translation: CASSTVRGNPYGYTF. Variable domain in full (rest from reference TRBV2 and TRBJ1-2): EPEVTQTPSHQVTQMGQEVILRCVPISNHLYFYWYRQILGQKVEFLVSFYNNEISEKSEIFDDQFSVERPDGSNFTLKIRSTKLEDSAMYFCASSTVRGNPYGYTFGSGTRLTVV.

This CDR3 is CASRIRTANSPLHF. The CDR3 DNA reads TGTGCCAGCAGGATTAGGACAGCTAATTCACCCCTCCACTTT. This rearrangement joins TRBV5-5 to TRBJ1-6; possibly TRBD1 for D (6 bases). CDR3 length: 14 amino acids. Germline V lookup: CDR1 SGHKS, CDR2 YYEKEE (reference sequence). V gave up 5 bases and J gave up 6 bases, with 12 bases separating them. Variable domain in full (rest from reference TRBV5-5 and TRBJ1-6): DAGVTQSPTHLIKTRGQQVTLRCSPISGHKSVSWYQQVLGQGPQFIFQYYEKEERGRGNFPDRFSARQFPNYSSELNVNALLLGDSALYLCASRIRTANSPLHFGNGTRLTVT.

The DNA of the CDR3 is TGTGCCAGTAGTCCCGGGATCCCCGGCAGTGAGCAGTTCTTC. It translates to CASSPGIPGSEQFF. The genes are TRBV19 and TRBJ2-1; D is perhaps TRBD2 (5 bases). Germline V gives CDR1 LNHDA, CDR2 SQIVND (reference sequence). V was shortened by 5 bases and J by 9 bases, with 17 bases between the two germline ends. CDR3 length: 14 residues.

The CDR3 region is CASETRQGWNSPLHF. CDR3 coding DNA: TGTGCCAGCGAAACTCGACAGGGATGGAATTCACCCCTCCACTTT. V usage is TRBV6-5 and J usage is TRBJ1-6; 7 nucleotides align to TRBD1. After removal of 8 bases from V and 7 bases from J, the junction contained 11 bases not matched to a gene. Germline CDR1 reads MNHEY; CDR2 reads SVGAGI. CDR3 length: 15 amino acids.

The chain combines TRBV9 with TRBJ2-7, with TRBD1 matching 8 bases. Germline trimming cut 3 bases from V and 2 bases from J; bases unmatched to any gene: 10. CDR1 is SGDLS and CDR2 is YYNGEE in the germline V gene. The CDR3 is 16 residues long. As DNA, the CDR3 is TGTGCCAGCAGCGCTGGGGACAGGTACTACGCCTACGAGCAGTACTTC. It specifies CASSAGDRYYAYEQYF.

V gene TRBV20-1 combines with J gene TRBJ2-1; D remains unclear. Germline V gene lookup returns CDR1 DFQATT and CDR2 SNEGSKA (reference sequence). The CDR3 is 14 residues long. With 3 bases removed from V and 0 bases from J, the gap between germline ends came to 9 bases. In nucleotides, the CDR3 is TGCAGTGCTAGTGGTTCCAGCTCCTACAATGAGCAGTTCTTC. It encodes CSASGSSSYNEQFF.

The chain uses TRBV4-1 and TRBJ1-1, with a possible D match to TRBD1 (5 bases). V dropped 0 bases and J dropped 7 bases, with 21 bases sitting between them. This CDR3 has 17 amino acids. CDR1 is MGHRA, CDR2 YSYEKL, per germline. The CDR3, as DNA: TGCGCCAGCAGCCAAGAGCCCTATTTGGGAGGGGCCAATGAAGCTTTCTTT. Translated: CASSQEPYLGGANEAFF.

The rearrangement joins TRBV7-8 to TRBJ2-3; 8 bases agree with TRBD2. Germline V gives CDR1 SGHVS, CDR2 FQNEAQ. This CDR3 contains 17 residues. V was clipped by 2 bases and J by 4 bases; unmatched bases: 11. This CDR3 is CASSLSSGAGGADTQYF. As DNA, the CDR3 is TGTGCCAGCAGCTTAAGTAGCGGGGCTGGGGGGGCAGATACGCAGTATTTT.

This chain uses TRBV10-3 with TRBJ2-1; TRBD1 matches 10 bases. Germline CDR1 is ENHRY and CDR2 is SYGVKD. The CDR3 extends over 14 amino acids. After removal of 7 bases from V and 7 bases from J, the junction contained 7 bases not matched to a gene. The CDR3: CAIKGDRGRNEQFF. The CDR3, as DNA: TGTGCCATCAAAGGGGACAGGGGTCGGAATGAGCAGTTCTTC.

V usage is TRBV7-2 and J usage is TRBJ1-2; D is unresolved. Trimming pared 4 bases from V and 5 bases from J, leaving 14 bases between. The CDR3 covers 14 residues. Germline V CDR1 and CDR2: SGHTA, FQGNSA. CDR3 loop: CASSSTNVPYGYTF. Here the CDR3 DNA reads TGTGCCAGCAGCTCTACCAATGTACCGTATGGCTACACCTTC.

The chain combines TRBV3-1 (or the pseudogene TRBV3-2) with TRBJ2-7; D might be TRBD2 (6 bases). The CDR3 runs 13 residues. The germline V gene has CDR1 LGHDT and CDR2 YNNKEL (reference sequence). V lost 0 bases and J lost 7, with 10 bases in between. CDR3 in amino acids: CASSQDAGGEQYF. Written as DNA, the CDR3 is TGTGCCAGCAGCCAAGATGCCGGAGGGGAGCAGTACTTC.

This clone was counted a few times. CDR3 sequence: CATSPGVSSQPQHF. The DNA of the CDR3 is TGTGCCACCAGCCCCGGAGTTAGTAGTCAGCCCCAGCATTTT. The chain has TRBV24-1 and TRBJ1-5; D remains ambiguous. The CDR3 has 14 residues. Germline V gene sequence: CDR1 KGHDR, CDR2 SFDVKD. Trimming removed 7 bases from V and 6 bases from J, with 15 bases in between.

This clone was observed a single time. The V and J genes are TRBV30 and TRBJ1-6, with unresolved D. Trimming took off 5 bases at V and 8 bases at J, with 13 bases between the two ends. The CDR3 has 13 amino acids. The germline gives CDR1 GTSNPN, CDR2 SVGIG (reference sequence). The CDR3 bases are TGTGCCTGGGGGCTCTCATCGGATTCACCCCTCCACTTT. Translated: CAWGLSSDSPLHF.